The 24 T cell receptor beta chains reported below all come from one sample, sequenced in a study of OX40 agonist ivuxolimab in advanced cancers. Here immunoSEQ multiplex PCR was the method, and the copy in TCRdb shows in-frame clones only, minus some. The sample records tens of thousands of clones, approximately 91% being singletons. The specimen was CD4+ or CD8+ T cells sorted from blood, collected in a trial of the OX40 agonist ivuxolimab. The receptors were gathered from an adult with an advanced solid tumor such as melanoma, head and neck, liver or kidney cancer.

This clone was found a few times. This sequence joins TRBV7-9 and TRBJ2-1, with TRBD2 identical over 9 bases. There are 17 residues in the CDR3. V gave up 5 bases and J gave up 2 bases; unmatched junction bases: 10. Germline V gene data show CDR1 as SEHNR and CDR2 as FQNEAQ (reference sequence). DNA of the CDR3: TGTGCCAGCAGCCCCAAACGCAGACTAGCGGCCTACAATGAGCAGTTCTTC. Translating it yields CASSPKRRLAAYNEQFF.

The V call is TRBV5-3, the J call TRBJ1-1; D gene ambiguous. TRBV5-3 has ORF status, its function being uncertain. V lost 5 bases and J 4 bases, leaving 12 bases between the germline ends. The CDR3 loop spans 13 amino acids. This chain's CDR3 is CARSMALLTEAFF. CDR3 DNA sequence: TGTGCCAGAAGTATGGCCCTTCTCACTGAAGCTTTCTTT.

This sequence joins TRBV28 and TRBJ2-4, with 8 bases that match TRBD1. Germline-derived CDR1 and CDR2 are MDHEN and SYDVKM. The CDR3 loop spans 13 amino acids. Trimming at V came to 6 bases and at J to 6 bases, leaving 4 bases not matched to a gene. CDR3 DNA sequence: TGTGCCAGCAGCGGACAGGGACGAAACATTCAGTACTTC. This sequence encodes CASSGQGRNIQYF. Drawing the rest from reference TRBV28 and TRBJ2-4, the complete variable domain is DVKVTQSSRYLVKRTGEKVFLECVQDMDHENMFWYRQDPGLGLRLIYFSYDVKMKEKGDIPEGYSVSREKKERFSLILESASTNQTSMYLCASSGQGRNIQYFGAGTRLSVL.

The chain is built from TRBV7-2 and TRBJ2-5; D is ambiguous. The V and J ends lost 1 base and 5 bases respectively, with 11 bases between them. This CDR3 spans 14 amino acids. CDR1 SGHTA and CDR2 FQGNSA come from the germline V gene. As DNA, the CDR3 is TGTGCCAGCAGCTTAGGGTCGTTAAGGGAGACCCAGTACTTC. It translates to CASSLGSLRETQYF.

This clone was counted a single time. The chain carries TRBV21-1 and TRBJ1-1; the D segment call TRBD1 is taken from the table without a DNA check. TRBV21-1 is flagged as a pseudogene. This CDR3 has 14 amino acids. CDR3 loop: CASSKSKGSDKAFF. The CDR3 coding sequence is TGTGCCAGCAGCAAAAGCAAAGGCAGTGACAAAGCTTTCTTT.

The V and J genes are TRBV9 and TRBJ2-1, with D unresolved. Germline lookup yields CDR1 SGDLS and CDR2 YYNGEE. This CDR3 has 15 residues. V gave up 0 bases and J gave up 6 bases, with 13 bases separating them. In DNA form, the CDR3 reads TGTGCCAGCAGCGTAGGAGGCCAGGTCGGCAATGAGCAGTTCTTC. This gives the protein CASSVGGQVGNEQFF.

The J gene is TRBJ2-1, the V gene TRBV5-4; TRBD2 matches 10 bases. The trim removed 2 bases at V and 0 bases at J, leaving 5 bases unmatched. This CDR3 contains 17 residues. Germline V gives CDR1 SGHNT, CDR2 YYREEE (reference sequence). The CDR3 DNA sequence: TGTGCCAGCAGCTTAGGACTAGCGGAATCCTCCTACAATGAGCAGTTCTTC. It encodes CASSLGLAESSYNEQFF.

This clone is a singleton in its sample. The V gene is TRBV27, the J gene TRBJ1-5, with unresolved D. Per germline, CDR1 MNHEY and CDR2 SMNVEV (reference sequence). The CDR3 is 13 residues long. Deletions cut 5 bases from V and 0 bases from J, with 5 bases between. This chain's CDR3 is CASSVLSNQPQHF. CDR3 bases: TGTGCCAGCAGTGTACTTAGCAATCAGCCCCAGCATTTT.

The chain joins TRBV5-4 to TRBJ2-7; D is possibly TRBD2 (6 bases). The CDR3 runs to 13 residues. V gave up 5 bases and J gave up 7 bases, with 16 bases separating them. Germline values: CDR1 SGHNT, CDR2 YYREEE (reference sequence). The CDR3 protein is CASRVMGGEEQYF. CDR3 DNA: TGTGCCAGCAGAGTCATGGGAGGTGAGGAGCAGTACTTC.

This CDR3 reads CASSNSPGQATF. CDR3 coding DNA: TGTGCCAGCAGCAACTCCCCGGGACAGGCCACCTTC. The J gene is TRBJ1-2, the V gene TRBV7-3; TRBD1 aligns across 8 bases. Trimming removed 5 bases from V and 13 bases from J; junction bases left unmatched: 9. This CDR3 region has 12 residues. CDR1 and CDR2 from the germline V gene are SGHTA and FQGTGA.

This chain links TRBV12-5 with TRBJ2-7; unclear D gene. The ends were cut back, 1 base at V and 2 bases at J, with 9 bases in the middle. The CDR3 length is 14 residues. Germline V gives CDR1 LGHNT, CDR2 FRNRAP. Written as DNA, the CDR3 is TGTGCTAGTGGTTTGGGGCCGCTTACCTACGAGCAGTACTTC. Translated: CASGLGPLTYEQYF.

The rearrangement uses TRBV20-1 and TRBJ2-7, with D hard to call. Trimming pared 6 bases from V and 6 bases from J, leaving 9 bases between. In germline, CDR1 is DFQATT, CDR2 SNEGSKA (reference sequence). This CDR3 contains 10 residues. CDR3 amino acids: CSAHPVEQYF. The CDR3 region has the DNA TGCAGTGCCCACCCGGTCGAGCAGTACTTC.

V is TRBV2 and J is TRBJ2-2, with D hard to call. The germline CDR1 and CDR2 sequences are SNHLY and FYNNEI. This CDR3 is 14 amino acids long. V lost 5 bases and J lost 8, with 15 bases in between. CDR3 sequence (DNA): TGTGCCAGCAGTTACAAAAAGGGCGGTGGGGAGCTGTTTTTT. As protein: CASSYKKGGGELFF.

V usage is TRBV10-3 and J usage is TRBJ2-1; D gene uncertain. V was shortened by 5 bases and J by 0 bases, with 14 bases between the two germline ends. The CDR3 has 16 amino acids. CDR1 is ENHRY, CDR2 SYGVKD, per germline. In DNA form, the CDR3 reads TGTGCCATCAGTATGGGCAGCAAAGGCTCCTACAATGAGCAGTTCTTC. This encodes CAISMGSKGSYNEQFF.

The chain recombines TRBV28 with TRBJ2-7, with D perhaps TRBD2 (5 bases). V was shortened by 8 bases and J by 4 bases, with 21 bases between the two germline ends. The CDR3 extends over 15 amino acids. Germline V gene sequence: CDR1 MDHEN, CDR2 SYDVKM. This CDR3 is CASADTRTVTYEQYF. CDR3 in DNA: TGTGCCAGCGCAGACACTAGGACCGTCACGTACGAGCAGTACTTC.

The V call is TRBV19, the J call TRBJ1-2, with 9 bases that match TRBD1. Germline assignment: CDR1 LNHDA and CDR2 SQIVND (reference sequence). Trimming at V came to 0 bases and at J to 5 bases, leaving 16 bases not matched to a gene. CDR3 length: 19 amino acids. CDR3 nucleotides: TGTGCCAGTAGTATAGACAAAGCCGGGACAGGGCCCATCGTTTATGGCTACACCTTC. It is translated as CASSIDKAGTGPIVYGYTF.

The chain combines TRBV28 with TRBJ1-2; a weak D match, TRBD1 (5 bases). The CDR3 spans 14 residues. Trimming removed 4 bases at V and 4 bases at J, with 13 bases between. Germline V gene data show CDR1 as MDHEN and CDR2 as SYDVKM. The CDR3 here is CASSSIGDGYGYTF. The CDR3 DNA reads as TGTGCCAGCAGTTCCATAGGGGACGGCTATGGCTACACCTTC.

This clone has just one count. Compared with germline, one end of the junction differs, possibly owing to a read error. This chain's CDR3 is CASSLAWQETQYF. The CDR3 nucleotides read TGTGCTAGCAGCTTAGCCTGGCAGGAGACCCAGTACTTC. The chain has TRBV7-7 and TRBJ2-5; D not resolved. Germline CDR1 is SSHAT and CDR2 is FNYEAQ (reference sequence). The CDR3 is 13 amino acids.

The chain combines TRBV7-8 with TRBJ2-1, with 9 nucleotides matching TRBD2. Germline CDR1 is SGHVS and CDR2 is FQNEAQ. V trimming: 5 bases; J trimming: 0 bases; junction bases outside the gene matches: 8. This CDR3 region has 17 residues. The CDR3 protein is CASSPQSSGSSYNEQFF. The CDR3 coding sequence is TGTGCCAGCAGCCCTCAGAGTAGCGGGAGCTCCTACAATGAGCAGTTCTTC. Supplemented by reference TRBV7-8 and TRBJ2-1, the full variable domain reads GAGVSQSPRYKVAKRGQDVALRCDPISGHVSLFWYQQALGQGPEFLTYFQNEAQLDKSGLPSDRFFAERPEGSVSTLKIQRTQQEDSAVYLCASSPQSSGSSYNEQFFGPGTRLTVL.

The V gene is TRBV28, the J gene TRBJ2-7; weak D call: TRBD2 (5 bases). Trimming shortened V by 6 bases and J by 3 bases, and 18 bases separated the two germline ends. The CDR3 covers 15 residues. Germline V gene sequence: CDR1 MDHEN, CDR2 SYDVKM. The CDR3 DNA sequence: TGTGCCAGCAGCGATACTAGTGCAGTACGCTACGAGCAGTACTTC. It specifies CASSDTSAVRYEQYF.

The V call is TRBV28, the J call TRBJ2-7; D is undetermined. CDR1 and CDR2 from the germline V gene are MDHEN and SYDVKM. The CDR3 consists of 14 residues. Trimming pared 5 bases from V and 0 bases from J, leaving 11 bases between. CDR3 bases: TGTGCCAGCAGTCCCTCCTTGCCCTCCTACGAGCAGTACTTC. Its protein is CASSPSLPSYEQYF.

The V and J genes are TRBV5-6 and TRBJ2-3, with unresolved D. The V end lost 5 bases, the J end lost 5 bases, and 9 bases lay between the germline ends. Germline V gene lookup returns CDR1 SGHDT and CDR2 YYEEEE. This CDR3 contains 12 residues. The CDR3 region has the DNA TGTGCCAGCAGTAGGGCTAGAGATACGCAGTATTTT. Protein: CASSRARDTQYF.

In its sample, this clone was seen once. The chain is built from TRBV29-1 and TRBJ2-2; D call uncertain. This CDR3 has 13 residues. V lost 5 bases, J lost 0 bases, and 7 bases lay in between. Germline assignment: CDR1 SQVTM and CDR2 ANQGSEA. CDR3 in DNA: TGCAGCGTTTGGCTGGCGAACACCGGGGAGCTGTTTTTT. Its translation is CSVWLANTGELFF.

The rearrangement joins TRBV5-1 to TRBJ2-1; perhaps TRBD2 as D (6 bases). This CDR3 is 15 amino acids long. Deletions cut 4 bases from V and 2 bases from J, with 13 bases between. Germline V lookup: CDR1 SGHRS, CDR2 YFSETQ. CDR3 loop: CASSPGTPTYNEQFF. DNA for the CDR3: TGCGCCAGCAGCCCGGGGACTCCCACCTACAATGAGCAGTTCTTC.